These 17 T cell receptor beta chains originate from one sample sequenced in a study of cytomegalovirus exposure and HLA in healthy donors. The PCR used 60 Vbeta and 13 Jbeta primers. The protocol was immunoSEQ multiplex PCR, while the TCRdb copy is restricted to in-frame clones and leaves out a portion. The table records about 140,000 clones, almost 85% of them present only once. Sequenced: PBMCs. The receptors were gathered from a woman in her thirties or forties in good health and CMV-seronegative.

This chain joins TRBV7-8 and TRBJ1-2; no reliable D call. Germline V gene data show CDR1 as SGHVS and CDR2 as FQNEAQ. The CDR3 length is 13 residues. Trimming removed 1 base from V and 3 bases from J, with 6 bases in between. CDR3 amino acids: CASSLGVDYGYTF. The CDR3 DNA reads as TGTGCCAGCAGCTTAGGCGTCGACTATGGCTACACCTTC.

CDR3 loop: CASSTSRGLDTQYF. CDR3 nucleotides: TGTGCCAGCAGTACTAGCCGGGGTTTAGATACGCAGTATTTT. The chain links TRBV28 to TRBJ2-3, with D perhaps TRBD2 (6 bases). The CDR3 has 14 amino acids. The V gene's germline CDR1 is MDHEN and CDR2 SYDVKM. The ends were cut back, 5 bases at V and 5 bases at J, with 14 bases in the middle.

The gene calls are TRBV7-2 and TRBJ2-1; 12 bases agree with TRBD2. Germline trimming cut 1 base from V and 7 bases from J; bases unmatched to any gene: 2. The CDR3 loop spans 15 amino acids. Germline loops: CDR1 SGHTA, CDR2 FQGNSA. Here the CDR3 DNA reads TGTGCCAGCAGCTTAGGACTAGCGGGAGATAATGAGCAGTTCTTC. Its translation: CASSLGLAGDNEQFF.

The CDR3 region is CASSLAGGKNTQYF. CDR3 DNA sequence: TGTGCCAGCAGCCTAGCGGGAGGGAAGAATACGCAGTATTTT. The V gene is TRBV7-3, the J gene TRBJ2-3, with 12 bases aligning to TRBD2. The CDR3 extends over 14 amino acids. Germline CDR1 SGHTA, CDR2 FQGTGA. V gave up 5 bases and J gave up 7 bases; unmatched junction bases: 4.

This clone was found a few times. The chain links TRBV7-2 to TRBJ1-2; maybe TRBD1 (5 bases). V lost 2 bases, J lost 7 bases, and 8 bases lay in between. The germline gives CDR1 SGHTA, CDR2 FQGNSA. This CDR3 spans 12 amino acids. CDR3 in amino acids: CASSLQGGGYTF. The CDR3 coding sequence is TGTGCCAGCAGCTTACAGGGTGGTGGCTACACCTTC. Full variable domain (remainder filled in from reference TRBV7-2 and TRBJ1-2): GAGVSQSPSNKVTEKGKDVELRCDPISGHTALYWYRQSLGQGLEFLIYFQGNSAPDKSGLPSDRFSAERTGGSVSTLTIQRTQQEDSAVYLCASSLQGGGYTFGSGTRLTVV.

The rearrangement joins TRBV7-3 to TRBJ2-7; TRBD1 matches 8 bases. The CDR3 has 18 amino acids. CDR1 is SGHTA and CDR2 is FQGTGA in the germline V gene. The V segment lost 5 bases and the J segment 3 bases; nucleotides outside the gene matches: 18. CDR3 in amino acids: CASSTLGSPRQGSYEQYF. CDR3 nucleotide sequence: TGTGCCAGCAGCACCCTCGGCTCCCCGAGACAGGGGAGCTACGAGCAGTACTTC. Full variable domain (outside the CDR3, taken from reference TRBV7-3 and TRBJ2-7): GAGVSQTPSNKVTEKGKYVELRCDPISGHTALYWYRQSLGQGPEFLIYFQGTGAADDSGLPNDRFFAVRPEGSVSTLKIQRTERGDSAVYLCASSTLGSPRQGSYEQYFGPGTRLTVT.

This clone showed up just a few times. The chain combines TRBV7-9 with TRBJ2-5; 11 bases align to TRBD1. This CDR3 spans 14 amino acids. The junction had 5 bases not matched to a gene; V was cut back by 6 bases and J by 5 bases. The germline V gene encodes CDR1 SEHNR and CDR2 FQNEAQ (reference sequence). The CDR3 coding sequence is TGTGCCAGCAGGGGGGACAGGGGGTCCGAGACCCAGTACTTC. This translates into CASRGDRGSETQYF.

The chain is built from TRBV27 and TRBJ2-4; TRBD1 aligns across 11 bases. V trimming: 3 bases; J trimming: 0 bases; junction bases outside the gene matches: 1. There are 16 residues in the CDR3. Germline lookup yields CDR1 MNHEY and CDR2 SMNVEV (reference sequence). The chain's CDR3 is CASSLGTGGAKNIQYF. The CDR3 nucleotides are TGTGCCAGCAGTTTGGGGACAGGGGGAGCCAAAAACATTCAGTACTTC.

The chain recombines TRBV5-1 with TRBJ2-4; the D gene is possibly TRBD2 (5 bases). V was cut by 1 base and J by 9 bases, with 11 bases left in between. The CDR3 extends over 13 amino acids. CDR1 is SGHRS, CDR2 YFSETQ, per germline. The CDR3 protein is CASSLSRDGIQYF. CDR3 DNA sequence: TGCGCCAGCAGCTTGTCTCGGGATGGCATTCAGTACTTC.

The chain couples TRBV23-1 to TRBJ2-7; D is unresolved. TRBV23-1 is an open reading frame, and its role is uncertain. The germline V and J ends were trimmed by 4 bases and 3 bases, with 25 bases remaining between them. This CDR3 has 18 amino acids. CDR3 residues: CASSRDPPTQLHSYEQYF. As DNA, the CDR3 is TGCGCCAGCAGTCGCGACCCCCCAACACAATTACACAGCTACGAGCAGTACTTC.

V and J are TRBV5-1 and TRBJ1-3; possibly TRBD1 for D (6 bases). Germline loops: CDR1 SGHRS, CDR2 YFSETQ. Trimming left V 4 bases short and J 8 bases short, with 19 bases between. This CDR3 contains 15 residues. For the CDR3, the DNA is TGCGCCAGCAGCCCCCAGGGACAAGAGGGGGACACCATATATTTT. It encodes CASSPQGQEGDTIYF.

With regard to this clone: One end of the junction does not line up with germline, which may come from a read error. The CDR3 DNA is TGTTCCAGCAGCTTACAGGCCGAGCAGTTCTTC. Translating it yields CSSSLQAEQFF. The V gene is TRBV7-9, the J gene TRBJ2-1, with D possibly matching TRBD1 (5 bases). Germline CDR1 is SEHNR and CDR2 is FQNEAQ (reference sequence). This CDR3 contains 11 residues.

The chain carries TRBV19 and TRBJ1-2; TRBD1 agrees at 7 bases. Germline trimming cut 7 bases from V and 3 bases from J; bases unmatched to any gene: 5. The germline gives CDR1 LNHDA, CDR2 SQIVND (reference sequence). CDR3 length equals 13 residues. The CDR3 is CASTSGGYYGYTF. The CDR3 bases are TGTGCCAGTACGTCAGGGGGTTACTATGGCTACACCTTC. Variable domain in full (rest from reference TRBV19 and TRBJ1-2): DGGITQSPKYLFRKEGQNVTLSCEQNLNHDAMYWYRQDPGQGLRLIYYSQIVNDFQKGDIAEGYSVSREKKESFPLTVTSAQKNPTAFYLCASTSGGYYGYTFGSGTRLTVV.

This clone was seen more than once but under ten times. The chain combines TRBV9 with TRBJ2-1; the match to TRBD2 covers 12 bases. CDR3 length: 20 residues. V shed 3 bases and J 0 bases; nucleotides not matched to a gene: 13. The V gene's germline CDR1 is SGDLS and CDR2 YYNGEE. CDR3 loop: CASSARGGTSGLSSYNEQFF. The DNA for the CDR3 is TGTGCCAGCAGCGCTAGAGGGGGGACTAGCGGGCTTAGCTCCTACAATGAGCAGTTCTTC.

This chain joins TRBV4-2 and TRBJ1-5; D is unclear. Trimming removed 1 base from V and 0 bases from J, with 13 bases in between. This CDR3 is built from 17 residues. In germline, CDR1 is LGHNA, CDR2 YNFKEQ. DNA for the CDR3: TGTGCCAGCAGCCAAGTCGAGAGCTTAAATAGCAATCAGCCCCAGCATTTT. It encodes CASSQVESLNSNQPQHF.

This sequence joins TRBV7-2 and TRBJ2-1, with 10 bases fitting TRBD1. V shed 6 bases and J 7 bases; nucleotides not matched to a gene: 9. The CDR3 totals 15 residues. Germline lookup yields CDR1 SGHTA and CDR2 FQGNSA. The CDR3 DNA reads as TGTGCCAGCAGTCTCCAAGGACAGGGGGGGAATGAGCAGTTCTTC. Its translation: CASSLQGQGGNEQFF.

The chain couples TRBV9 to TRBJ2-5, with a tentative D call TRBD2 (6 bases). Germline V gene lookup returns CDR1 SGDLS and CDR2 YYNGEE. The CDR3 contains 12 residues. V was cut by 7 bases and J by 11 bases, with 18 bases left in between. The CDR3, as DNA: TGTGCCAGCGCGCTTAATGACCGGGAGCAGTACTTC. Translation: CASALNDREQYF.